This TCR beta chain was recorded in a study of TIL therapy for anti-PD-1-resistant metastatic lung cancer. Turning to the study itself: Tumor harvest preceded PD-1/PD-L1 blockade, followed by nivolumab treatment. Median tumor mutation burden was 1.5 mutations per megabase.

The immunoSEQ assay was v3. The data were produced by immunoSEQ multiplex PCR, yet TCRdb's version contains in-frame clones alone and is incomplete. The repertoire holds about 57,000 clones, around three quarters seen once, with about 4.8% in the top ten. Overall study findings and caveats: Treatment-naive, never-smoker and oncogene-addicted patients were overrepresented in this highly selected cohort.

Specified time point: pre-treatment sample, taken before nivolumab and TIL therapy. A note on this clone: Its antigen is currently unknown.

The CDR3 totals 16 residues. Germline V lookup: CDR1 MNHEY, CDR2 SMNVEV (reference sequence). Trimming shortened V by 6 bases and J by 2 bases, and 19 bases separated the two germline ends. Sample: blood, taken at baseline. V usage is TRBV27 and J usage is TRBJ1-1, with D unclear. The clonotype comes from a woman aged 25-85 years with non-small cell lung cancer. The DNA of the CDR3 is TGTGCCAGCAGATTTCTTTCGGGCCCTACAAACACTGAAGCTTTCTTT. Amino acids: CASRFLSGPTNTEAFF.